The sequence of this T cell receptor beta chain was determined in a study of T cells after yellow fever vaccination (dated by TCRdb to between 2019 and 2020). For the study in its entirety: The SMART-Seq v4 Ultra Low Input RNA kit was used to prepare libraries from fractions with low cell numbers. To follow T-cell clones before and after both primary and booster YFV17D yellow fever vaccination, bulk TCR alpha and beta repertoires underwent longitudinal sequencing. Two healthy male donors made up the cohort, one aged 18 to 30 years and the other aged 30 to 39 years. Bulk PBMC replicates and cell subsets were isolated from blood drawn at multiple timepoints before and after both primary and secondary immunization.

Overall results and qualifications from the work: Only a couple of donors were included in the study, so the extent to which the findings can be generalized is limited. The secondary T-cell response was weaker than the primary response but faster, peaking on day 5 instead of day 15. A small share of clonotypes was detected in both CD4 and CD8 compartments, with the overlap likely arising from convergent recombination. Computational filtering was needed because FACS-sorted repertoires could contain abundant contaminating clonotypes from the bulk population. After the booster, most clones that had expanded after primary vaccination were detected again (nearly 97% of CD4 and 70% to 90% of CD8), suggesting broad maintenance of memory.

Instrument on record: Illumina NovaSeq 6000. Synthesis of TCR cDNA relied on 5'RACE template switching, a step that introduced a universal primer site along with unique molecular identifiers. Priming of cDNA synthesis was performed from both the TCR alpha and TCR beta constant segments. Library amplification used two PCR steps, and the second PCR step added sample barcodes and sequencing adapters. Sequencing of libraries was performed on Illumina HiSeq 2500 (2x100 bp) or NovaSeq (2x150 bp). In the paper's pipeline: Reads were demultiplexed and collapsed into UMI consensus sequences with MIGEC, and V(D)J alignment was performed with MiXCR. Clonotypes responding to the vaccine were identified with edgeR on replicate PBMC samples, with the criteria of FDR below 0.01 and a log2 fold change above 5 up to day 15. Bulk clonotypes were assigned CD4 or CD8 identity according to which sequenced CD4 or CD8 repertoire held them at higher abundance. The raw public data were reprocessed by TCRdb itself: fastp quality trimming at Q25, MiXCR clonotype calling, in-frame beta chains only. Rows are unified per CDR3 protein, each entry keeping the most common DNA and genes. TCRdb, not the authors, supplied the V and J calls. Present in this sample are about 340,000 distinct CDR3 sequences, under 15% of which were seen just once. The ten largest clonotypes hold 3.2% of the sample.

Here V drops 4 bases and J drops 3 bases, and the junction holds 10 bases not matched to any gene. According to the germline V gene, CDR1 reads SGHRS and CDR2 reads YFSETQ. The CDR3 measures 16 amino acids from cysteine to phenylalanine. CDR3 DNA is the only sequence kept; it has 48 bases, read in frame from the first base. Per the publication, the treatment or condition label means: live attenuated yellow fever vaccine strain. PBMCs were isolated from peripheral blood using a standard Ficoll-Paque protocol. CD4 and CD8 T-cell fractions were isolated with Dynabeads CD4 and CD8 positive selection kits. TriZol was used to extract RNA from bulk PBMCs, CD4 and CD8 fractions, and dextramer-positive and dextramer-negative fractions. Only a few counts were recorded for this clonotype. What this receptor recognizes is not known. There are no base qualities to consult, and no much larger clone falls within one base.

The chain uses TRBV5-1 and TRBJ1-3; 7 middle bases align to TRBD1. This material consisted of CD4+ T cells sorted from PBMCs, taken 15 days after the yellow fever booster vaccination. This receptor was taken from a man aged 18 to 30 who received the YFV17D yellow fever vaccine. The bases read TGCGCCAGCAGCGGGGACAGCTGGGGCTTTGGAAACACCATATATTTT. It specifies CASSGDSWGFGNTIYF.